Listed below are T cell receptor beta chains from one sample, sequenced in a study of blood T cell repertoires in COVID-19. Assay: immunoSEQ multiplex PCR; the TCRdb copy retains only in-frame clones and omits some. Of around 250,000 clones in the sample, roughly 86% were seen once. Sequencing was performed on peripheral blood. These receptors were collected from a woman aged 60 to 75 who had recovered from COVID-19. CDR3s include the opening cysteine and the closing phenylalanine or tryptophan. D genes are given only for firm matches. Only some rows state a clone size, as once, few, many or a class for expanded clones.

clone size,D gene,J gene,V gene,CDR3 protein,CDR3 DNA
-,-,TRBJ2-5,TRBV4-3,CASSRGRGQETQYF,TGCGCCAGCTCTCGCGGCAGGGGCCAAGAGACCCAGTACTTC
-,-,TRBJ1-1,TRBV28,CASSVRWEGAEAFF,TGTGCCAGCAGTGTTAGGTGGGAGGGGGCTGAAGCTTTCTTT
once,-,TRBJ1-6,TRBV18,CASSPLAREGSPLHF,TGTGCCAGCTCACCACTTGCCAGGGAGGGGTCACCCCTCCACTTT
-,-,TRBJ1-3,TRBV3-1/TRBV3-2,CASSRSTGTGNTIYF,TGTGCCAGCAGCCGCTCTACAGGGACTGGAAACACCATATATTTT
-,-,TRBJ2-7,TRBV27,CASSTDSFYEQYF,TGTGCCAGCAGTACAGACAGTTTCTACGAGCAGTACTTC
-,TRBD1,TRBJ2-7,TRBV5-1,CASSLDRGLYEQYF,TGCGCCAGCAGCTTAGACAGGGGGCTCTACGAGCAGTACTTC
-,-,TRBJ1-4,TRBV6-5,CASSYGQGNEKLFF,TGTGCCAGCAGTTACGGGCAGGGGAATGAAAAACTGTTTTTT
-,-,TRBJ1-2,TRBV3-1/TRBV3-2,CASSHTTRSDYGYTF,TGTGCCAGCAGCCATACGACGCGGTCGGACTATGGCTACACCTTC
-,-,TRBJ2-7,TRBV5-1,CASRRGGARSSYEQYF,TGCGCCAGCCGAAGGGGCGGGGCCCGGAGCTCCTACGAGCAGTACTTC
-,-,TRBJ2-7,TRBV2,CASSQQGWEQYF,TGTGCCAGCAGTCAGCAGGGGTGGGAGCAGTACTTC
-,-,TRBJ1-1,TRBV5-6,CASSLTGNTEAFF,TGTGCCAGCAGTCTGACAGGTAACACTGAAGCTTTCTTT
-,-,TRBJ1-5,TRBV6-2/TRBV6-3,CASSYTGSVQPQHF,TGTGCCAGCAGTTACACAGGGAGTGTTCAGCCCCAGCATTTT
-,TRBD1,TRBJ2-5,TRBV5-5,CASSLLTGEETQYF,TGTGCCAGCAGCTTGTTGACAGGGGAAGAGACCCAGTACTTC
-,TRBD1,TRBJ2-1,TRBV7-9,CASSLWQGEFF,TGTGCCAGCAGCTTGTGGCAGGGGGAGTTCTTC
-,TRBD1,TRBJ2-2,TRBV5-1,CASSGTGDTGELFF,TGCGCCAGCAGCGGGACAGGGGACACCGGGGAGCTGTTTTTT
many,TRBD1,TRBJ1-1,TRBV5-1,CASSLGTGGRGTEAFF,TGCGCCAGCAGCCTCGGGACAGGGGGCCGGGGCACTGAAGCTTTCTTT
once,TRBD2,TRBJ2-3,TRBV5-6,CASSQWTSAGTDTQYF,TGTGCCAGCAGCCAATGGACTAGCGCTGGCACAGATACGCAGTATTTT
-,TRBD1,TRBJ1-2,TRBV11-1,CASSRTGTNYGYTF,TGTGCCAGCAGCCGGACAGGGACTAACTATGGCTACACCTTC
-,-,TRBJ2-2,TRBV6-6,CASTSGGRNTGELFF,TGTGCCAGCACTTCCGGGGGGCGGAACACCGGGGAGCTGTTTTTT
-,-,TRBJ1-4,TRBV19,CASSPAGGPEKLFF,TGTGCCAGTAGCCCCGCGGGCGGACCTGAAAAACTGTTTTTT
-,TRBD2,TRBJ2-2,TRBV4-3,CASSQDLAGGLDRELFF,TGCGCCAGCAGCCAAGATTTAGCGGGGGGCTTGGATCGGGAGCTGTTTTTT
-,-,TRBJ1-2,TRBV4-2,CASSQAGNYGYTF,TGTGCCAGCAGCCAAGCAGGAAACTATGGCTACACCTTC
many,-,TRBJ1-3,TRBV7-9,CARSGVAGNTIYF,TGTGCCAGATCAGGGGTTGCTGGAAACACCATATATTTT
-,-,TRBJ1-1,TRBV7-9,CASSTGSLNTEAFF,TGTGCCAGCAGTACAGGGTCCCTGAACACTGAAGCTTTCTTT
-,-,TRBJ1-6,TRBV5-1,CASSLGGHNNSPLHF,TGCGCCAGCAGCTTGGGGGGCCACAATAATTCACCCCTCCACTTT
once,-,TRBJ2-3,TRBV5-1,CASRPTGVSTDTQYF,TGCGCCAGCAGACCCACCGGGGTGAGCACAGATACGCAGTATTTT
-,-,TRBJ2-2,TRBV7-3,CASSLISPGVGSTGELFF,TGTGCCAGCAGCTTAATATCCCCGGGGGTCGGCTCCACCGGGGAGCTGTTTTTT
-,-,TRBJ2-7,TRBV12-3/TRBV12-4,CASSLYISYEQYF,TGTGCCAGCAGTTTATACATCTCCTACGAGCAGTACTTC
-,TRBD2,TRBJ2-2,TRBV7-3,CASSLPGLATNTGELFF,TGTGCCAGCAGCCTTCCGGGACTAGCGACGAACACCGGGGAGCTGTTTTTT
-,TRBD2,TRBJ2-3,TRBV27,CASSAAGGYTQYF,TGTGCCAGCAGTGCGGCCGGGGGGTATACGCAGTATTTT
-,TRBD2,TRBJ2-3,TRBV7-2,CASSFRLAGGPDTQYF,TGTGCCAGCAGCTTCCGACTAGCGGGGGGGCCGGATACGCAGTATTTT
-,TRBD1,TRBJ2-7,TRBV6-5,CASSSRRTGGNEQYF,TGTGCCAGCAGTTCCAGAAGGACAGGGGGTAACGAGCAGTACTTC
-,-,TRBJ1-2,TRBV19,CASSISSVTNYGYTF,TGTGCCAGTAGTATTTCGAGTGTGACAAACTATGGCTACACCTTC
-,TRBD2,TRBJ2-1,TRBV29-1,CSVETASGAVEQFF,TGCAGCGTTGAAACGGCTAGCGGGGCGGTTGAGCAGTTCTTC
-,-,TRBJ1-1,TRBV5-5,CASSSGVPEAFF,TGTGCCAGCAGCTCGGGGGTCCCTGAAGCTTTCTTT
-,TRBD1,TRBJ2-7,TRBV6-5,CASSNPGTATYEQYF,TGTGCCAGCAGTAACCCCGGGACAGCGACCTACGAGCAGTACTTC
-,TRBD1,TRBJ1-6,TRBV7-2,CASSFYRGGNGSPLHF,TGTGCCAGCAGCTTTTACAGGGGAGGTAATGGATCACCCCTCCACTTT
-,-,TRBJ1-1,TRBV12-5,CASGLAQNTEAFF,TGTGCTAGTGGTTTGGCCCAGAACACTGAAGCTTTCTTT
-,-,TRBJ1-1,TRBV20-1,CSARDRVEAFF,TGCAGTGCTAGAGATAGAGTGGAAGCTTTCTTT
-,TRBD2,TRBJ2-5,TRBV3-1/TRBV3-2,CASSRGLAGGQETQYF,TGTGCCAGCAGCCGGGGACTAGCGGGGGGTCAAGAGACCCAGTACTTC
-,-,TRBJ2-5,TRBV29-1,CSVEGFWAETQYF,TGCAGCGTTGAAGGCTTTTGGGCAGAGACCCAGTACTTC